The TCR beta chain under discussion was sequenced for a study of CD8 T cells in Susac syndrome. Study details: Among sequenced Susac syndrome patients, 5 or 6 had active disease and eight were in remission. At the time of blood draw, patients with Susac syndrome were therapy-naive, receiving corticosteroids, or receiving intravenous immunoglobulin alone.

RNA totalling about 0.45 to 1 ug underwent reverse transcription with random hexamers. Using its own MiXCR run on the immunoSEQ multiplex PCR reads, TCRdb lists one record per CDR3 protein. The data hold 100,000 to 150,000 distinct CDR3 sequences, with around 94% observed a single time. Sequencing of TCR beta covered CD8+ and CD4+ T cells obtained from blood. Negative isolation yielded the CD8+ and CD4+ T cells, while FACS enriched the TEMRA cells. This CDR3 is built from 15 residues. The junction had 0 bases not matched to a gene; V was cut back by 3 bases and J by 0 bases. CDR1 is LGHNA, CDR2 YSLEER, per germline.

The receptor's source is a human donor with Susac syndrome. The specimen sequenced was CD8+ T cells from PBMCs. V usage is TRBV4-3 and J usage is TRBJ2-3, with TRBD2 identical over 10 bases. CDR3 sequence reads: CASSQTSGSTDTQYF. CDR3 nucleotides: TGCGCCAGCAGCCAGACTAGCGGGAGCACAGATACGCAGTATTTT.